The subject of this entry is one T cell receptor (beta chain). Antigen specificity is unknown. The entry originates in a study of T cell clonotyping in hematopoietic cell transplantation. The germline gives CDR1 GTSNPN, CDR2 SVGIG (reference sequence). The V and J ends lost 4 bases and 3 bases respectively, with 14 bases between them. The CDR3 is made up of 14 amino acids. Findings and caveats of the study: Pathologically expanded recipient clonotypes increased progressively from day 30 to day 180 as diversity fell.

The time point is: recipient sample about 28 days before transplant, after cytoreduction. Samples: about 28 days before transplant, then days 30, 100 and 180 after. TCRdb keeps only in-frame clones here, not all; method: immunoSEQ multiplex PCR. The table lists over 15,000 clones, around 93% of them singletons. V gene TRBV30 combines with J gene TRBJ2-3, with D tentatively TRBD2 (6 bases). The clonotype originates from a man aged 18 to 29 with biphenotypic leukemia. Some clones in this sample may be carry-over from other donors' samples. The sequences come from peripheral blood mononuclear cells, collected before stem cell transplant. CDR3 region: CAWTPNRGTDTQYF. The CDR3 region has the DNA TGTGCCTGGACCCCAAATCGGGGGACAGATACGCAGTATTTT. Based on the CDR3 plus reference TRBV30 and TRBJ2-3, the full variable domain is SQTIHQWPATLVQPVGSPLSLECTVEGTSNPNLYWYRQAAGRGLQLLFYSVGIGQISSEVPQNLSASRPQDRQFILSSKKLLLSDSGFYLCAWTPNRGTDTQYFGPGTRLTVL.